Each of the 30 T cell receptor beta chains below was sequenced from the same sample in a study of monozygotic twins with inflammatory bowel disease. TCRdb processed the 5' RACE reads again and assigns one entry to each CDR3 protein, with no DNA. This sample's table has 210,000 or so distinct CDR3 sequences. Input material: blood. The source is a human donor with ulcerative colitis or Crohn's disease, or a healthy co-twin of an affected twin (not recorded which).

The chain carries TRBV28 and TRBJ2-3. Germline CDR1 and CDR2: MDHEN and SYDVKM. The CDR3 is made up of 15 amino acids. The CDR3 reads CASSLPVVGTDTQYF.

V gene TRBV5-1 combines with J gene TRBJ2-3; TCRdb selects TRBD2, and the lack of DNA leaves this call unchecked. Germline V gives CDR1 SGHRS, CDR2 YFSETQ. The CDR3 runs to 15 residues. The CDR3 loop is CASNGLAGGFDTQYF. The full variable domain, in which reference TRBV5-1 and TRBJ2-3 provide the parts outside the CDR3, is KAGVTQTPRYLIKTRGQQVTLSCSPISGHRSVSWYQQTPGQGLQFLFEYFSETQRNKGNFPGRFSGRQFSNSRSEMNVSTLELGDSALYLCASNGLAGGFDTQYFGPGTRLTVL.

The rearrangement joins TRBV20-1 to TRBJ2-7; TCRdb picks TRBD2, but there is no DNA to check that call. The CDR3 contains 14 residues. Per germline, CDR1 DFQATT and CDR2 SNEGSKA (reference sequence). CDR3: CSAHLAGAGYEQYF.

The CDR3 reads CASSSQVLWGYTF. The chain links TRBV7-6 to TRBJ1-2; the TRBD1 assignment by TCRdb is unverifiable without DNA. The CDR3 length is 13 residues. Germline-derived CDR1 and CDR2 are SGHVS and FNYEAQ.

This rearrangement joins TRBV6-5 to TRBJ2-1; no DNA is available, so the TRBD1 call from TCRdb remains unchecked. The CDR3 is 15 residues long. In germline, CDR1 is MNHEY, CDR2 SVGAGI. This CDR3 is CASSSGGRSYNEQFF.

The chain combines TRBV4-3 with TRBJ2-7; absent DNA, TCRdb's TRBD1 call cannot be checked. The CDR3 is 15 amino acids. Germline V CDR1 and CDR2: LGHNA, YSLEER. This CDR3 reads CASSQRPAGPYEQYF.

The rearrangement uses TRBV19 and TRBJ1-1; TCRdb's D call, TRBD1, is unchecked because there is no DNA. The CDR3 extends over 12 amino acids. Germline values: CDR1 LNHDA, CDR2 SQIVND (reference sequence). The CDR3 here is CASSGGYTEAFF.

The chain is built from TRBV4-2 and TRBJ2-7; the D call from TCRdb, TRBD2, cannot be confirmed without DNA. Germline V gives CDR1 LGHNA, CDR2 YNFKEQ. CDR3 size: 15 residues. The CDR3 here is CASSQNSGGSYEQYF.

The rearrangement joins TRBV3-1 to TRBJ2-5; TCRdb returns TRBD2, unconfirmable since there is no DNA. Germline V gene lookup returns CDR1 LGHDT and CDR2 YNNKEL (reference sequence). This CDR3 is built from 14 residues. CDR3 in amino acids: CASRNSGVRETQYF.

The CDR3 region is CASSEKQGAGQPQHF. The J gene is TRBJ1-5, the V gene TRBV6-1; the TCRdb call, TRBD1, lacks DNA for checking. CDR3 size: 15 residues. CDR1 MNHNS and CDR2 SASEGT come from the germline V gene.

The J gene is TRBJ1-3, the V gene TRBV11-1. The CDR3 length is 18 residues. CDR1 and CDR2 (germline): SGHAT, FQDESV (reference sequence). Here the CDR3 reads CASSLASTYLSSGNTIYF.

CDR3 amino acids: CASSLLAGYNTGELFF. V is TRBV5-1 and J is TRBJ2-2; TCRdb's assignment of TRBD2 cannot be checked, as there is no DNA. Germline V gene data show CDR1 as SGHRS and CDR2 as YFSETQ. This CDR3 spans 16 amino acids.

This rearrangement joins TRBV7-8 to TRBJ2-5; the TRBD1 assignment by TCRdb is unverifiable without DNA. Germline assignment: CDR1 SGHVS and CDR2 FQNEAQ. The CDR3 is 16 residues long. CDR3: CASSLRNSLPGETQYF.

The rearrangement joins TRBV9 to TRBJ2-6; TCRdb outputs TRBD2, but without DNA this stays unchecked. CDR1 and CDR2 (germline): SGDLS, YYNGEE. The CDR3 contains 17 residues. The CDR3 here is CASSVSGLVSGANVLTF.

CDR3: CASSLARLGYTF. The V call is TRBV12-3 or TRBV12-4, the J call TRBJ1-2; TCRdb names TRBD1, which stays unverified in the absence of DNA. This CDR3 has 12 residues.

The chain is built from TRBV5-1 and TRBJ1-1; TCRdb designates TRBD1, a call that cannot be tested without DNA. Germline lookup yields CDR1 SGHRS and CDR2 YFSETQ. The CDR3 consists of 13 residues. CDR3 region: CASSPQGNAEAFF.

The chain couples TRBV19 to TRBJ2-5; TCRdb lists TRBD1, though no DNA is available to test this call. This CDR3 region has 13 residues. Germline V gene data show CDR1 as LNHDA and CDR2 as SQIVND (reference sequence). This CDR3 reads CASSTGAEKTQYF.

The CDR3 here is CAIREKENTDTQYF. This sequence joins TRBV10-3 and TRBJ2-3. Germline V gene sequence: CDR1 ENHRY, CDR2 SYGVKD. The CDR3 spans 14 residues.

The J gene is TRBJ2-7, the V gene TRBV28; TCRdb's D gene call, TRBD1, goes unchecked for lack of DNA. CDR1 MDHEN and CDR2 SYDVKM come from the germline V gene. The CDR3 sequence is 14 residues long. CDR3 sequence reads: CASKNGTHTYEQYF.

This chain links TRBV7-2 with TRBJ1-3. The CDR3 loop spans 14 amino acids. Germline V lookup: CDR1 SGHTA, CDR2 FQGNSA. This CDR3 is CASSRGLPGNTIYF.

The chain is built from TRBV24-1 and TRBJ2-1; TCRdb returns TRBD1, unconfirmable since there is no DNA. Germline CDR1 and CDR2: KGHDR and SFDVKD. CDR3 length: 18 residues. The CDR3 here is CATSDSGQGVPLGNEQFF.

V and J are TRBV7-6 and TRBJ2-1; TCRdb lists TRBD2, though no DNA is available to test this call. The length of the CDR3 is 16 residues. Looked up from germline, CDR1 is SGHVS and CDR2 is FNYEAQ. The CDR3 protein is CASSQRPGLATNEQFF.

The chain couples TRBV18 to TRBJ2-7; the D call from TCRdb, TRBD1, cannot be confirmed without DNA. The CDR3 has 15 amino acids. Germline V gene data show CDR1 as KGHSH and CDR2 as LQKENI. CDR3 sequence reads: CASSPTGQATYEQYF.

CDR3: CASSIELAGEQYF. The genes are TRBV7-3 and TRBJ2-7; TCRdb indicates TRBD2, and absent DNA this call remains unverified. The CDR3 length is 13 residues. Germline V gives CDR1 SGHTA, CDR2 FQGTGA.

The V and J genes are TRBV7-2 and TRBJ1-6. The length of the CDR3 is 15 residues. Germline CDR1 and CDR2: SGHTA and FQGNSA. The CDR3 reads CASGSDQGRGRPLHF.

The V gene is TRBV12-3 or TRBV12-4, the J gene TRBJ2-3; TCRdb lists TRBD2, though no DNA is available to test this call. This CDR3 contains 16 residues. CDR3 sequence reads: CASGLNRALKLDTQYF.

The chain combines TRBV6-5 with TRBJ2-1; TCRdb's D call, TRBD1, is unchecked because there is no DNA. This CDR3 contains 16 residues. The germline V gene encodes CDR1 MNHEY and CDR2 SVGAGI. The CDR3 reads CASSSARAGGFNEQFF.

The chain recombines TRBV7-2 with TRBJ2-2; as DNA is missing, the TRBD2 call by TCRdb cannot be tested. Looked up from germline, CDR1 is SGHTA and CDR2 is FQGNSA. The CDR3 totals 16 residues. The CDR3 spells CASSLTSGGNTGELFF.

This chain joins TRBV5-1 and TRBJ2-7; lacking DNA, the TRBD2 call made by TCRdb goes unchecked. Per germline, CDR1 SGHRS and CDR2 YFSETQ. The CDR3 runs 16 residues. This CDR3 reads CASSLSLGLAVYEQYF.

V and J are TRBV12-3 or TRBV12-4 and TRBJ1-1. This CDR3 comprises 12 residues. The CDR3 loop reads CASSLSGTRAFF.